Listed below are T cell receptor beta chains from one sample, sequenced in a study of CD8 T cells in ankylosing spondylitis. A single record per CDR3 protein comes from TCRdb applying MiXCR to the 5' RACE reads. The sample contains just over 300,000 distinct CDR3 sequences, 20% of which appear only once. Sequenced material: blood, either unsorted or a sorted T cell fraction (not recorded which). These receptors came from a female donor with ankylosing spondylitis or in good health (not recorded which). CDR3s include the opening cysteine and the closing phenylalanine or tryptophan. The D gene is left open where the match is weak. Not all rows give a size; the values are once, few, many and, for expanded clones, a class.

v_call	j_call	clone_size	d_call	cdr3_aa	cdr3_nt
TRBV13	TRBJ2-3	.	.	CASSLGAETQDTQYF	TGTGCCAGCAGCTTAGGTGCTGAAACTCAGGATACGCAGTATTTT
TRBV19	TRBJ2-2	.	.	CASSIKVSNTGELFF	TGTGCCAGTAGTATTAAGGTGTCCAACACCGGGGAGCTGTTTTTT
TRBV12-3/TRBV12-4	TRBJ1-5	many	.	CASSIQGGNQPQHF	TGTGCCAGCAGCATACAGGGAGGCAATCAGCCCCAGCATTTT
TRBV7-9	TRBJ1-2	few	.	CASSTLRDYGYTF	TGTGCCAGCAGCACCCTGAGGGACTATGGCTACACCTTC
TRBV20-1	TRBJ2-5	many	.	CSASTGHHQETQYF	TGCAGTGCGTCGACGGGACACCACCAAGAGACCCAGTACTTC
TRBV10-3	TRBJ2-5	.	TRBD1	CAISTDRETVETQYF	TGTGCCATCAGCACGGACAGGGAGACTGTAGAGACCCAGTACTTC
TRBV11-2	TRBJ1-5	.	.	CASSLGGAVQPQHF	TGTGCCAGCAGCTTAGGTGGGGCGGTTCAGCCCCAGCATTTT
TRBV20-1	TRBJ2-7	few	TRBD2	CSARGTSGRVVEQYF	TGCAGTGCTAGAGGGACTAGCGGGAGGGTTGTCGAGCAGTACTTC
TRBV15	TRBJ2-5	.	.	CATSRGGNQETQYF	TGTGCCACCAGCAGAGGGGGGAACCAAGAGACCCAGTACTTC
TRBV6-5	TRBJ1-2	.	.	CASSYPGGYTF	TGTGCCAGCAGTTACCCAGGTGGCTACACCTTC
TRBV27	TRBJ2-1	few	TRBD2	CASSLWGLAALSSYNEQFF	TGTGCCAGCAGTTTATGGGGACTAGCGGCTTTGAGCTCCTACAATGAGCAGTTCTTC
TRBV20-1	TRBJ2-7	few	TRBD2	CSASDPGRARKEQYF	TGCAGTGCTAGTGATCCGGGGAGGGCGCGTAAAGAGCAGTACTTC
TRBV25-1	TRBJ2-4	.	TRBD2	CASSEVGTSKNIQYF	TGTGCCAGCAGTGAAGTAGGGACTAGCAAAAACATTCAGTACTTC
TRBV20-1	TRBJ1-1	few	.	CSASTYKAPWLRDTEAFF	TGCAGTGCTAGTACGTATAAGGCCCCCTGGCTGAGGGACACTGAAGCTTTCTTT
TRBV7-8	TRBJ2-5	few	TRBD2	CASSSVGTSGQETQYF	TGTGCCAGCAGCTCAGTCGGGACTAGCGGACAAGAGACCCAGTACTTC
TRBV29-1	TRBJ2-3	.	TRBD2	CSVAKGLVADTQYF	TGCAGCGTTGCAAAAGGACTAGTGGCAGATACGCAGTATTTT
TRBV12-3/TRBV12-4	TRBJ2-1	few	TRBD2	CASSLVSSGRGSDEQFF	TGTGCCAGCAGTTTAGTATCGAGCGGGAGGGGTAGCGATGAGCAGTTCTTC
TRBV4-3	TRBJ2-3	.	.	CASSRRAADTQYF	TGCGCCAGCAGCCGCAGGGCGGCCGATACGCAGTATTTT
TRBV5-1	TRBJ2-1	.	.	CASGTDGVPYNEQFF	TGCGCCAGCGGCACGGATGGCGTCCCGTACAATGAGCAGTTCTTC
TRBV7-6	TRBJ2-1	few	.	CASSLRGVQFF	TGTGCCAGCAGCTTGAGGGGGGTTCAATTCTTC
TRBV7-2	TRBJ1-2	.	.	CASSLGGIAYGYTF	TGTGCCAGCAGCCTAGGTGGGATCGCCTATGGCTACACCTTC
TRBV7-9	TRBJ1-1	.	.	CASSLAVAGGISSEAFF	TGTGCCAGCAGCTTAGCGGTCGCGGGGGGCATATCGTCTGAAGCTTTCTTT
TRBV12-3/TRBV12-4	TRBJ2-7	.	.	CACSSSSKLHEQYF	TGTGCCTGTTCCTCTTCGAGTAAGCTGCACGAGCAGTACTTC
TRBV10-3	TRBJ2-3	few	.	CAISESRTEKGTDTQYF	TGTGCCATCAGTGAGTCGAGGACAGAAAAGGGTACAGATACGCAGTATTTT
TRBV12-3/TRBV12-4	TRBJ2-1	.	.	CASCRGVGAGNNEQFF	TGTGCCAGCTGCAGGGGGGTCGGAGCGGGAAATAATGAGCAGTTCTTC
TRBV5-1	TRBJ2-3	.	.	CASSFGSYDTQYF	TGCGCCAGCAGCTTTGGGAGCTATGATACGCAGTATTTT
TRBV12-3/TRBV12-4	TRBJ1-3	.	.	CASRTVRGNTIYF	TGTGCCAGCAGGACCGTGAGGGGAAACACCATATATTTT
TRBV12-3/TRBV12-4	TRBJ1-6	many	.	CASSLVGRNSPLHF	TGTGCCAGCAGTTTGGTGGGCCGAAATTCACCCCTCCACTTT
TRBV15	TRBJ2-4	.	TRBD1	CATSRDTGQGVKGLAKNIQYF	TGTGCCACCAGCAGAGATACCGGACAGGGGGTCAAGGGGCTAGCCAAAAACATTCAGTACTTC
TRBV20-1	TRBJ2-1	.	.	CSAFSSLSGFSSYNEQFF	TGCAGTGCTTTCTCCTCCCTAAGCGGGTTTAGCTCCTACAATGAGCAGTTCTTC
TRBV9	TRBJ2-1	.	TRBD2	CASSPRTSAEQFF	TGTGCCAGCAGCCCCAGGACTAGCGCTGAGCAGTTCTTC
TRBV3-1	TRBJ2-2	few	TRBD2	CASGPGGPGELFF	TGTGCCAGCGGGCCGGGAGGGCCCGGGGAGCTGTTTTTT
TRBV7-8	TRBJ2-1	many	TRBD2	CASSLWSWASGRHYNEQFF	TGTGCCAGCAGCTTATGGAGTTGGGCTAGCGGGAGGCACTACAATGAGCAGTTCTTC
TRBV6-5	TRBJ1-2	.	TRBD1	CASSYSRGYYGYTF	TGTGCCAGCAGTTACTCCAGGGGGTACTATGGCTACACCTTC
TRBV28	TRBJ2-3	.	TRBD1	CASSRGQGALIVADTQYF	TGTGCCAGCAGCCGGGGACAGGGGGCTTTAATAGTGGCAGATACGCAGTATTTT
TRBV5-1	TRBJ2-7	.	.	CASSLGNSFYEQYF	TGCGCCAGCAGCTTGGGAAACAGTTTCTACGAGCAGTACTTC
TRBV5-6	TRBJ2-3	many	TRBD1	CASSSQGTDTQYF	TGTGCCAGCAGCTCACAGGGGACAGATACGCAGTATTTT
TRBV20-1	TRBJ2-3	many	TRBD1	CSASRDRSEDTQYF	TGCAGTGCTTCCCGGGACAGATCAGAAGATACGCAGTATTTT
TRBV29-1	TRBJ1-1	many	.	CSVEGLMNTEAFF	TGCAGCGTTGAGGGACTGATGAACACTGAAGCTTTCTTT
TRBV11-2	TRBJ1-1	.	.	CASSFGWKDSQAFF	TGTGCCAGCAGCTTCGGTTGGAAGGACAGTCAAGCTTTCTTT
TRBV6-1	TRBJ2-1	few	.	CASSVDSRAHEQFF	TGTGCCAGCAGTGTGGACTCGAGGGCTCATGAGCAGTTCTTC
TRBV12-3/TRBV12-4	TRBJ2-4	many	.	CASSSAKNIQYF	TGTGCCAGCAGTTCGGCCAAAAACATTCAGTACTTC
TRBV5-1	TRBJ1-2	few	.	CASRYGSGNGYTF	TGCGCCAGCAGGTACGGGAGCGGAAATGGCTACACCTTC
TRBV3-1	TRBJ1-1	.	.	CASSQSITEAFF	TGTGCCAGCAGCCAATCCATCACTGAAGCTTTCTTT
TRBV12-3/TRBV12-4	TRBJ2-5	many	TRBD2	CASRAGLAGRETQYF	TGTGCCAGCAGAGCAGGACTAGCGGGAAGGGAGACCCAGTACTTC
TRBV29-1	TRBJ1-1	many	TRBD1	CSGGGTVNTEAFF	TGCAGCGGTGGCGGGACAGTGAACACTGAAGCTTTCTTT
TRBV5-1	TRBJ2-1	.	TRBD2	CASAGTNSYNEQFF	TGCGCCAGCGCCGGGACTAACTCCTACAATGAGCAGTTCTTC
TRBV5-1	TRBJ2-5	.	TRBD2	CASSLPSGTETQYF	TGCGCCAGCAGCTTACCTAGCGGGACCGAGACCCAGTACTTC
TRBV11-1	TRBJ2-7	.	TRBD1	CASSLRTGDRRYEQYF	TGTGCCAGCAGCCTAAGGACAGGGGACAGGCGGTACGAGCAGTACTTC
TRBV5-1	TRBJ2-6	.	.	CASSSGFTGANVLTF	TGCGCCAGCAGCTCGGGGTTTACTGGGGCCAACGTCCTGACTTTC